The 8 T cell receptor beta chains in this list originate from one sample, sequenced in a study of blood T cell repertoires in COVID-19. Sequenced by immunoSEQ multiplex PCR; TCRdb stores in-frame clones only, minus some. This table holds about 68,000 clones, approximately 90% found once. Sequencing was done on a sample of peripheral blood. These TCRs come from a man in his thirties or forties with acute or convalescent COVID-19.

This clone was recorded once. This chain joins TRBV6-5 and TRBJ1-1, with D possibly TRBD1 on 6 matching bases. V shed 0 bases and J shed 2 bases, with 10 bases lying between them. Germline V gives CDR1 MNHEY, CDR2 SVGAGI. There are 15 residues in the CDR3. CDR3 sequence (DNA): TGTGCCAGCAGTTACTCTGGGACAATCAACACTGAAGCTTTCTTT. The encoded protein is CASSYSGTINTEAFF.

The genes are TRBV9 and TRBJ2-5, with D possibly being TRBD2 (5 bases). The CDR3 loop spans 16 amino acids. The V gene's germline CDR1 is SGDLS and CDR2 YYNGEE. V was clipped by 4 bases and J by 5 bases, with 21 bases between them. The CDR3 bases are TGTGCCAGCAGCCCGACCATACTAGTCCCGGGGGAGACCCAGTACTTC. Protein sequence: CASSPTILVPGETQYF.

The V call is TRBV5-4, the J call TRBJ2-3; D might be TRBD2 (6 bases). V lost 5 bases and J lost 0, with 19 bases in between. The CDR3 contains 17 residues. Germline CDR1 and CDR2: SGHNT and YYREEE (reference sequence). The DNA for the CDR3 is TGTGCCAGCAGTTCAATTAGCGGCGGAGCTAGCACAGATACGCAGTATTTT. It specifies CASSSISGGASTDTQYF.

The rearrangement links TRBV5-3 to TRBJ2-1, with 11 nucleotides matching TRBD2. TRBV5-3 is filed as an ORF, its function uncertain. The J segment lost 9 bases and the V segment lost 4 bases, leaving 9 bases of the junction unmatched. The CDR3 is 15 residues long. In DNA, the CDR3 is TGTGCCAGAAGCCTTGACCTAGCGGGAGGTGGTGAGCAGTTCTTC. Translated: CARSLDLAGGGEQFF.

The chain combines TRBV6-2 or TRBV6-3 with TRBJ2-7; TRBD1 might be the D (6 bases). The length of the CDR3 is 15 residues. Trimming cost V 0 bases and J 4 bases, with 13 bases left between them. Looked up from germline, CDR1 is MNHEY and CDR2 is SVGEGT. The CDR3 region is CASSYSRGVGYEQYF. In DNA, the CDR3 is TGTGCCAGCAGTTACTCCAGGGGAGTGGGGTACGAGCAGTACTTC.

The genes are TRBV5-6 and TRBJ2-3; the match to TRBD1 covers 10 bases. The J segment lost 0 bases and the V segment lost 9 bases, leaving 7 bases of the junction unmatched. Germline values: CDR1 SGHDT, CDR2 YYEEEE. The CDR3 totals 15 residues. The CDR3 sequence: CATRQGAVSTDTQYF. The CDR3 nucleotides read TGTGCCACCAGACAGGGGGCAGTAAGCACAGATACGCAGTATTTT.

The chain employs TRBV6-2 or TRBV6-3 and TRBJ1-2, with 9 bases lining up with TRBD1. Trimming cost V 3 bases and J 4 bases; bases outside gene matches: 3. CDR1 MNHEY and CDR2 SVGEGT come from the germline V gene. This CDR3 has 14 residues. CDR3 region: CASSYPTGGYGYTF. DNA of the CDR3: TGTGCCAGCAGTTATCCGACAGGGGGCTATGGCTACACCTTC.

This clone was seen once. CDR3 nucleotides: TGTGCCAGCAGTTACTCGTTCGAGATAGAGACCCAGTACTTC. This encodes CASSYSFEIETQYF. The V and J genes are TRBV6-5 and TRBJ2-5; D is unclear. Trimming removed 0 bases from V and 4 bases from J, with 9 bases in between. The germline gives CDR1 MNHEY, CDR2 SVGAGI. The CDR3 has 14 residues.